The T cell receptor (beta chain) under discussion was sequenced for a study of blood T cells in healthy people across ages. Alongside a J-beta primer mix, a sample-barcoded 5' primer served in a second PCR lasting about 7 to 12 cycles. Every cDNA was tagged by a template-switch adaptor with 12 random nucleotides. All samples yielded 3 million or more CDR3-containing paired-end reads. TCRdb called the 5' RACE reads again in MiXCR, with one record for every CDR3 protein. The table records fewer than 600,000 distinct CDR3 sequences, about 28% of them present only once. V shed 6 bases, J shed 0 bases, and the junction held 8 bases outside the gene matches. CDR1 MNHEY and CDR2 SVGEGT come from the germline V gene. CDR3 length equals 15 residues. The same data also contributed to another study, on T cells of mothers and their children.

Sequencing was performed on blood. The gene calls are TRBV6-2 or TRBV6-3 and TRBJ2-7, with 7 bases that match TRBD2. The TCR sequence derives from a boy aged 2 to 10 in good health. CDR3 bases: TGTGCCAGCAGCGATAGGAAGCGGGACTCCTACGAGCAGTACTTC. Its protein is CASSDRKRDSYEQYF.